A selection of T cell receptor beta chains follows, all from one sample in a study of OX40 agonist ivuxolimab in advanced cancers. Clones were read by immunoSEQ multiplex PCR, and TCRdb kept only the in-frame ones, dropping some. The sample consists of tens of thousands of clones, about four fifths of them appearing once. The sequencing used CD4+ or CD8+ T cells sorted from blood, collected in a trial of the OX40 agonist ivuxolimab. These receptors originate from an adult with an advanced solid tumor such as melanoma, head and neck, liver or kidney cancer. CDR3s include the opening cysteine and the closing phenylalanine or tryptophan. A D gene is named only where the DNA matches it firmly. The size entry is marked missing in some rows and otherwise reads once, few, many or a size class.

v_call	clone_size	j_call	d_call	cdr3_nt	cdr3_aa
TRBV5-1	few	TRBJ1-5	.	TGCGCCAGCAGCTTGGCACAGGGAGGCCAGCCCCAGCATTTT	CASSLAQGGQPQHF
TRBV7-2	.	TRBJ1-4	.	TGTGCCAGCAGCGGAGTAGGACAGAAGTATGAAAAACTGTTTTTT	CASSGVGQKYEKLFF
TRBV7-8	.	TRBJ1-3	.	TGTGCCAGCAGCTTAGTCCGGGCAGGGAGCACTGGAAACACCATATATTTT	CASSLVRAGSTGNTIYF
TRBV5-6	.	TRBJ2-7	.	TGTGCCAGCAGCTTTGATGGATTCTCCTACGAGCAGTACTTC	CASSFDGFSYEQYF
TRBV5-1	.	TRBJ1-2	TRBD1	TGCGCCAGCAGCGTTGACAGGGAGGGGAATCTCACCTTC	CASSVDREGNLTF
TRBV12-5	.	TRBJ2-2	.	TGTGCTAGTGGCCCTAGGACGGTTGTGGGTGGGGAGCTGTTTTTT	CASGPRTVVGGELFF
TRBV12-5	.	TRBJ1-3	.	TGTGCTAGTGGTTTAAGGACAGATGGAAACACCATATATTTT	CASGLRTDGNTIYF
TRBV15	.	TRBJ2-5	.	TGTGCCACCAGCCGGGACCCCTTGGAGACCCAGTACTTC	CATSRDPLETQYF
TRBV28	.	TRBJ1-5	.	TGTGCCAGCAGTTTGGGCGGGCTTAGCAATCAGCCCCAGCATTTT	CASSLGGLSNQPQHF
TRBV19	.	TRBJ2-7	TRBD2	TGTGCCAGTAGTATAGCGGGAGGGCCTCTTACCGAGGGGGAGCAGTACTTC	CASSIAGGPLTEGEQYF
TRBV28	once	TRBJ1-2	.	TGTGCCATCACAGACGTTGACAGTCCTTATGGCTACACCTTC	CAITDVDSPYGYTF
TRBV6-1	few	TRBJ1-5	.	TGTGCCAGCAGTGAAATAGGGAATAGCAATCAGCCCCAGCATTTT	CASSEIGNSNQPQHF
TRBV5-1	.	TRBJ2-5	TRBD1	TGCGCCAGCAGCTCTCACAGGGGGGCACCCCAAGAGACCCAGTACTTC	CASSSHRGAPQETQYF
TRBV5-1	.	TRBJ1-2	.	TGCGCCAGCAGCCCCGGGGGGGACTATGGCTACACCTTC	CASSPGGDYGYTF
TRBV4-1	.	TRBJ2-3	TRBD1	TGCGCCAGCAGCCAAACCGGGACAGGGAGCGCAGATACGCAGTATTTT	CASSQTGTGSADTQYF
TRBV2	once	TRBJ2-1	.	TGTGCCAGCAACCTCGGGGGATACAATGAGCAGTTCTTC	CASNLGGYNEQFF
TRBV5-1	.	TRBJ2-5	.	TGCGCCAGCAGCTCCCTCGGGGGACAGCGAGAGACCCAGTACTTC	CASSSLGGQRETQYF
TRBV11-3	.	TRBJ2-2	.	TGTGCCAGCAGCTTTCAAAACGCGAACACCGGGGAGCTGTTTTTT	CASSFQNANTGELFF
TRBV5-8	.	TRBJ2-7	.	TGTGCCAGCAGCTTGTGGGGGTCTCGAGAGCAGTACTTC	CASSLWGSREQYF